The clone carrying this T cell receptor beta chain is judged medium-sized. The source of the sample is a study of metastatic and nonmetastatic thyroid tumors. Whole-study context: Repertoires from blood and tumor or nodule tissue of malignant and benign thyroid patients were compared.

Trimming took 0 bases from V and 4 from J, leaving 13 bases between them. This CDR3 comprises 14 residues. The germline gives CDR1 DFQATT, CDR2 SNEGSKA (reference sequence). Authors' processing steps: The distant-metastasis classifier for papillary thyroid cancer was built from CDR3 differences across clinicopathological groups. TCRdb re-analyzed the PCR reads through MiXCR. In this record, the V and J calls reflect TCRdb's handling and not the investigators' own analysis. The table includes some 50,000 clones, approximately 20% detected once. Nobody among the patients had been given any treatment before thyroid surgery.

The chain links TRBV20-1 to TRBJ2-7; D gene unclear. This clonotype was obtained from a male donor with papillary thyroid cancer or a benign thyroid nodule (not recorded which). Some clones in this sample may be carry-over from other donors' samples. The source material was blood. CDR3 DNA: TGCAGTGCTAGAGAGGTAGGGAAAACTTACGAGCAGTACTTC. This codes for CSAREVGKTYEQYF.